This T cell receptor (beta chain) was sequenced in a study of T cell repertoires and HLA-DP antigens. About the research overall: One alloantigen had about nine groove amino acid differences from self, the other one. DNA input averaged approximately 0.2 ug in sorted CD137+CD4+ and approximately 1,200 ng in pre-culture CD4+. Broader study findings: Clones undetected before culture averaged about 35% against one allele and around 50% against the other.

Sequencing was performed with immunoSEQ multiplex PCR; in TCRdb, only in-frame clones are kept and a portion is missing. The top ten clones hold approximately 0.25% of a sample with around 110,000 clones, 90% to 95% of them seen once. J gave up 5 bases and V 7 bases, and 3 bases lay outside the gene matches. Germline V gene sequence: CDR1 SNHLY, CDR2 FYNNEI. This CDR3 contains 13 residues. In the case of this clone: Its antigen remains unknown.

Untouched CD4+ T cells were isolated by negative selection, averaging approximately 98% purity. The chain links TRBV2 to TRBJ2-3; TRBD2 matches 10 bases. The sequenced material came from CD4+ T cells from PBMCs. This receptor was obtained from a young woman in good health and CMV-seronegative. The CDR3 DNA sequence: TGTGCCAGCAAAGGACTAGCGGTAGATACGCAGTATTTT. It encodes CASKGLAVDTQYF.